This T cell receptor (beta chain) derives from a study of T cell repertoires in cytomegalovirus infection. Background on the study: Public TCR beta signatures provided an indication of both CMV infection and a matching HLA type.

MiXCR, applied by TCRdb to the reads, yields one record per CDR3 protein. The profile shows around 200,000 distinct CDR3 sequences, 15% to 20% of them singletons. General study findings and limits: CMV-specific HLA-C-restricted TCR beta clonotypes dominated the ex vivo response.

V was clipped by 5 bases and J by 8 bases, with 19 bases between them. Per germline, CDR1 SGHAT and CDR2 FQNNGV. The CDR3 spans 15 residues. With regard to this clonotype: Its matching antigen is unknown.

The chain carries TRBV11-2 and TRBJ2-4; possible D gene TRBD2, 6 bases. The clonotype comes from a human donor in good health (CMV status not recorded). Some clones in this sample may be carry-over from other donors' samples. The specimen was CD8+ T cells from PBMCs. CDR3 coding DNA: TGTGCCAGCAGCCCTAGCCCGTGGGGCGGGGACATTCAGTACTTC. Translation gives CASSPSPWGGDIQYF.